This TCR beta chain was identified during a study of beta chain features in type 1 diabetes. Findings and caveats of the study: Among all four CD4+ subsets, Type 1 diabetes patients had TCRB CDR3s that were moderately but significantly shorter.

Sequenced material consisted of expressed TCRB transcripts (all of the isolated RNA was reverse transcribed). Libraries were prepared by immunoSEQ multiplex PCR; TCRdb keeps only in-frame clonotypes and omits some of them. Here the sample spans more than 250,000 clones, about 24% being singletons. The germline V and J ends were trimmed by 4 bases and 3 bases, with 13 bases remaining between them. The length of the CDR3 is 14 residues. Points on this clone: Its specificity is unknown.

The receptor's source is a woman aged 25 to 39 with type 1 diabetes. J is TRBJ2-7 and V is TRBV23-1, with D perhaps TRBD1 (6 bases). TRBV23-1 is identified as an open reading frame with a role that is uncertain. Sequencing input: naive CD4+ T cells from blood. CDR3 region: CASSLQGVFYEQYF. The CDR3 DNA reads TGCGCCAGCAGTCTACAGGGTGTGTTCTACGAGCAGTACTTC.